This entry concerns a single T cell receptor (beta chain). What it binds is not known. The CDR3 length is 16 residues. The data were obtained in a study of cytomegalovirus exposure and HLA in healthy donors. Study conclusions and caveats: As confirmed in vitro, a few CMV-associated chains were specific for CMV antigens. Per a later analysis, HLA-associated TCR beta chains showed more clonal expansion than other, equally common TCR beta chains. The study found most TCR sequences rare, yet found some public TCRs in many donors. Later findings reportedly placed an Asian-associated ancestry cluster below the approximately 650-donor mean for N-insertions.

The PCR contained 60 Vbeta and 13 Jbeta primers. Sequencing was performed with immunoSEQ multiplex PCR; in TCRdb, only in-frame clones are kept and a portion is missing. The sample yields approximately 100,000 clones, approximately 80% seen once. Input material: PBMCs. The receptor was isolated from a man over 45 in good health and CMV-seronegative. The gene calls are TRBV21-1 and TRBJ1-5. TRBV21-1 has pseudogene status. The CDR3 nucleotides are TGTGCCAGCAGCCCCCGGGAAGATTATAGCAATCAGCCCCAGCATTTT. It yields the protein CASSPREDYSNQPQHF.